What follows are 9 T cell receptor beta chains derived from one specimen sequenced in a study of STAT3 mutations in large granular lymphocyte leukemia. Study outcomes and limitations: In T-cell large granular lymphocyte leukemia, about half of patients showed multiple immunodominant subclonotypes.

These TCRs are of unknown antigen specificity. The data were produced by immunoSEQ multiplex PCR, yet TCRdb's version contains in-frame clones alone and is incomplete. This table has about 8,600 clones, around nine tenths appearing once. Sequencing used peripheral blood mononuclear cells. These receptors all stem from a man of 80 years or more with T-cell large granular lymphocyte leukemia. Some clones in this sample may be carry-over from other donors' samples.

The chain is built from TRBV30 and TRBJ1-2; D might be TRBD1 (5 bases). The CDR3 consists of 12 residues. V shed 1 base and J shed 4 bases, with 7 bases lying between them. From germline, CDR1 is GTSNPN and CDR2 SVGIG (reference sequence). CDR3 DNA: TGTGCCTGGAGTGGGCAGGGCTATGGCTACACCTTC. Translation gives CAWSGQGYGYTF. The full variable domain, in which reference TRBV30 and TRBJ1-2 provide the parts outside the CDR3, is SQTIHQWPATLVQPVGSPLSLECTVEGTSNPNLYWYRQAAGRGLQLLFYSVGIGQISSEVPQNLSASRPQDRQFILSSKKLLLSDSGFYLCAWSGQGYGYTFGSGTRLTVV.

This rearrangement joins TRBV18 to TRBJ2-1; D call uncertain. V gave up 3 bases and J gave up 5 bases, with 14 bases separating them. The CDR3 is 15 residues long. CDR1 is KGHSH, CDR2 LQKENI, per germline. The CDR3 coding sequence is TGTGCCAGCTCACCCCCTAATCTATCAGACAATGAGCAGTTCTTC. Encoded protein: CASSPPNLSDNEQFF.

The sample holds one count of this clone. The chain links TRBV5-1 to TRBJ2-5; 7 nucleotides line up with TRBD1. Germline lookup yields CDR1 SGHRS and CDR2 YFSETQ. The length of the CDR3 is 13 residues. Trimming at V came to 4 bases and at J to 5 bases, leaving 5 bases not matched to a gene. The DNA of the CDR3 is TGCGCCAGCAGCGCAAGGGGGCTGGAGACCCAGTACTTC. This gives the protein CASSARGLETQYF.

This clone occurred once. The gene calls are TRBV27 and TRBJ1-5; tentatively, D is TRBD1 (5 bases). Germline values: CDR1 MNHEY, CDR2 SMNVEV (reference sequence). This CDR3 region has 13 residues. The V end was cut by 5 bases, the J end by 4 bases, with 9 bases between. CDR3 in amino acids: CASSPNRNQPQHF. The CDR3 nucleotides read TGTGCCAGCAGTCCAAACAGGAATCAGCCCCAGCATTTT.

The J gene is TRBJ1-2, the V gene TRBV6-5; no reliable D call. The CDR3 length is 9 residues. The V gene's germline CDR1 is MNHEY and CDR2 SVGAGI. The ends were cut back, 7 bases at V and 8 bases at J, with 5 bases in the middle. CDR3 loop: CASMGGYTF. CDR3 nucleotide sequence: TGTGCCAGCATGGGCGGCTACACCTTC.

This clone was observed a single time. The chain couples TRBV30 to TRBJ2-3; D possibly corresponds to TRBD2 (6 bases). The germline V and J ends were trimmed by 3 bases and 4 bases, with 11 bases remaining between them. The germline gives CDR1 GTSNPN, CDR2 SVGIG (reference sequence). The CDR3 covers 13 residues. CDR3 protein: CAWRWRGADTQYF. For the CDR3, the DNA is TGTGCCTGGAGGTGGAGGGGTGCAGATACGCAGTATTTT. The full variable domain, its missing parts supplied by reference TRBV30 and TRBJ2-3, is SQTIHQWPATLVQPVGSPLSLECTVEGTSNPNLYWYRQAAGRGLQLLFYSVGIGQISSEVPQNLSASRPQDRQFILSSKKLLLSDSGFYLCAWRWRGADTQYFGPGTRLTVL.

The CDR3 loop reads CASSLVFGGRTDTQYF. The CDR3 nucleotides read TGTGCCAGCAGCTTAGTTTTTGGGGGCCGGACAGATACGCAGTATTTT. The chain uses TRBV7-9 and TRBJ2-3; D is possibly TRBD1 (6 bases). Trimming cost V 1 base and J 3 bases, with 14 bases left between them. Germline V gene lookup returns CDR1 SEHNR and CDR2 FQNEAQ (reference sequence). The CDR3 runs to 16 residues.

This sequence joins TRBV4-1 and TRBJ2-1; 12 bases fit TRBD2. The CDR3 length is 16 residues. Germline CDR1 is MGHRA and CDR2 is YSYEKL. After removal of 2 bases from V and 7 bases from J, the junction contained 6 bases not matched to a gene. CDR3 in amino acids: CASSQRLAGGPNEQFF. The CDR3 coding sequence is TGCGCCAGCAGCCAACGGCTAGCGGGGGGGCCGAATGAGCAGTTCTTC.

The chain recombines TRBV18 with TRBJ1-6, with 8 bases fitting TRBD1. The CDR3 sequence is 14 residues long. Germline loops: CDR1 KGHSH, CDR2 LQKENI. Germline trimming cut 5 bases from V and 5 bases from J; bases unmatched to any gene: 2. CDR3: CASSAGQDNSPLHF. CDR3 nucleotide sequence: TGTGCCAGCTCAGCGGGACAGGATAATTCACCCCTCCACTTT. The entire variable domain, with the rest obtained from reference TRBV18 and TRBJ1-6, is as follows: NAGVMQNPRHLVRRRGQEARLRCSPMKGHSHVYWYRQLPEEGLKFMVYLQKENIIDESGMPKERFSAEFPKEGPSILRIQQVVRGDSAAYFCASSAGQDNSPLHFGNGTRLTVT.